The 32 T cell receptor beta chains reported below all come from one sample, sequenced in a study of cytomegalovirus exposure and HLA in healthy donors. The PCR employed 60 Vbeta primers together with 13 Jbeta primers. Only in-frame clones appear in the TCRdb table, and some are missing; sequencing was by immunoSEQ multiplex PCR. This sample contains fewer than 200,000 clones. Material: PBMCs. Source of these receptors: a young man in good health and CMV-seronegative.

V usage is TRBV28 and J usage is TRBJ2-5; a weak D match, TRBD2 (5 bases). The CDR3 has 18 amino acids. Germline loops: CDR1 MDHEN, CDR2 SYDVKM. The ends were cut back, 2 bases at V and 2 bases at J, with 21 bases in the middle. The DNA for the CDR3 is TGTGCCAGCAGTTTACTATTGGCGGCGGGCGGTCCACAAGAGACCCAGTACTTC. Translation gives CASSLLLAAGGPQETQYF.

The gene calls are TRBV5-4 and TRBJ2-7; D is possibly TRBD2 (5 bases). The CDR3 has 14 amino acids. The V gene lost 1 base and the J gene lost 3 bases, with 11 bases spanning the gap. Germline CDR1 is SGHNT and CDR2 is YYREEE (reference sequence). CDR3 sequence: CASSLKGVGYEQYF. The CDR3 nucleotides are TGTGCCAGCAGCTTGAAGGGAGTAGGCTACGAGCAGTACTTC.

The V and J genes are TRBV6-6 and TRBJ2-5; 8 bases are shared with TRBD2. The CDR3 totals 16 residues. The V gene end was trimmed by 4 bases and the J gene end by 0 bases; junction bases not matched to a gene: 7. Looked up from germline, CDR1 is MNHNY and CDR2 is SVGAGI (reference sequence). CDR3 protein: CASSSLSGDYQETQYF. The CDR3, as DNA: TGTGCCAGCAGTTCCCTTAGCGGGGACTACCAAGAGACCCAGTACTTC.

The J gene is TRBJ1-3, the V gene TRBV30; possible D gene TRBD1, 6 bases. This CDR3 is 14 amino acids long. Germline V CDR1 and CDR2: GTSNPN, SVGIG (reference sequence). Between the trimmed V and J ends, which lost 0 bases and 4 bases, there was a span of 10 bases. The CDR3 protein is CAWSVGTLGNTIYF. CDR3 sequence (DNA): TGTGCCTGGAGTGTAGGGACACTGGGAAACACCATATATTTT.

This chain uses TRBV29-1 with TRBJ2-1; no clear D. The CDR3 length is 12 residues. Germline lookup yields CDR1 SQVTM and CDR2 ANQGSEA. V was pared by 2 bases and J by 3 bases, with 5 bases between. This chain's CDR3 is CSVESFYNEQFF. Here the CDR3 DNA reads TGCAGCGTTGAATCATTCTACAATGAGCAGTTCTTC.

DNA for the CDR3: TGCGCCAGCAGCTTGGCGTTGGGAGGGAACACTGAAGCTTTCTTT. It yields the protein CASSLALGGNTEAFF. The J gene is TRBJ1-1, the V gene TRBV5-1; D gene uncertain. Germline loops: CDR1 SGHRS, CDR2 YFSETQ. This CDR3 is built from 15 residues. V was pared by 0 bases and J by 1 base, with 10 bases between.

V gene TRBV27 combines with J gene TRBJ2-1; D is uncertain. The V end was cut by 8 bases, the J end by 2 bases, with 16 bases between. The germline V gene encodes CDR1 MNHEY and CDR2 SMNVEV (reference sequence). The CDR3 is 15 residues long. The CDR3 DNA reads TGTGCCAGCCGTAGCTCCGTTAAAGCCTACAATGAGCAGTTCTTC. Amino acids: CASRSSVKAYNEQFF.

J is TRBJ1-1 and V is TRBV7-6, with 7 nucleotides matching TRBD1. Germline assignment: CDR1 SGHVS and CDR2 FNYEAQ. The ends lost 4 bases at V and 4 bases at J; junction bases unmatched: 9. The CDR3 covers 15 residues. The CDR3 region has the DNA TGTGCCAGCAGCTCCGGACAGGTCGGAGCCACTGAAGCTTTCTTT. This codes for CASSSGQVGATEAFF.

The chain uses TRBV4-3 and TRBJ2-2; maybe TRBD1 (6 bases). The CDR3 has 15 residues. Germline assignment: CDR1 LGHNA and CDR2 YSLEER. Deletions cut 1 base from V and 2 bases from J, with 8 bases between. CDR3 in amino acids: CASSQGDINTGELFF. In nucleotides, the CDR3 is TGCGCCAGCAGCCAAGGGGACATTAACACCGGGGAGCTGTTTTTT.

This chain links TRBV6-6 with TRBJ2-3; TRBD1 might be the D (6 bases). The CDR3 consists of 14 residues. Germline V gene data show CDR1 as MNHNY and CDR2 as SVGAGI (reference sequence). V lost 5 bases and J lost 9, with 18 bases in between. CDR3 sequence: CASSAGQWGITQYF. CDR3 coding DNA: TGTGCCAGCAGTGCCGGACAGTGGGGGATAACGCAGTATTTT.

This chain uses TRBV19 with TRBJ1-2, with a possible D match to TRBD1 (5 bases). This CDR3 has 16 residues. Germline CDR1 and CDR2: LNHDA and SQIVND (reference sequence). Trimming pared 10 bases from V and 5 bases from J, leaving 26 bases between. CDR3 residues: CATTETRVQGIYGYTF. The CDR3 bases are TGTGCCACCACAGAAACACGGGTCCAGGGAATTTATGGCTACACCTTC.

This chain connects TRBV7-9 to TRBJ2-7; TRBD1 is a possible D gene (6 bases). Trimming left V 5 bases short and J 1 base short, with 12 bases between. CDR1 is SEHNR and CDR2 is FQNEAQ in the germline V gene (reference sequence). The CDR3 is made up of 14 amino acids. CDR3 in DNA: TGTGCCAGCAGCAACCAACAGGGTTCCTACGAGCAGTACTTC. This codes for CASSNQQGSYEQYF.

The gene calls are TRBV7-2 and TRBJ2-2, with 7 bases lining up with TRBD1. The CDR3 extends over 16 amino acids. Losses at the gene ends were 5 bases for V and 1 base for J; bases not matched to a gene: 7. Germline CDR1 SGHTA, CDR2 FQGNSA. This CDR3 is CASSPMDRLNTGELFF. CDR3 nucleotide sequence: TGTGCCAGCAGCCCGATGGACAGGCTGAACACCGGGGAGCTGTTTTTT.

This chain joins TRBV18 and TRBJ1-5; TRBD1 aligns across 8 bases. CDR1 is KGHSH and CDR2 is LQKENI in the germline V gene. V shed 1 base, J shed 3 bases, and the junction held 8 bases outside the gene matches. This CDR3 has 17 amino acids. The CDR3 sequence: CASSPLGTGIINQPQHF. The CDR3 coding sequence is TGTGCCAGCTCACCACTGGGGACAGGTATAATCAATCAGCCCCAGCATTTT.

The chain combines TRBV30 with TRBJ1-5; D is unclear. V lost 3 bases and J 0 bases, leaving 12 bases between the germline ends. This CDR3 spans 15 amino acids. Germline V lookup: CDR1 GTSNPN, CDR2 SVGIG (reference sequence). The DNA for the CDR3 is TGTGCCTGGAGCGGTCTTATCGATAGCAATCAGCCCCAGCATTTT. This gives the protein CAWSGLIDSNQPQHF. The variable domain in full, with the rest retrieved from reference TRBV30 and TRBJ1-5, is SQTIHQWPATLVQPVGSPLSLECTVEGTSNPNLYWYRQAAGRGLQLLFYSVGIGQISSEVPQNLSASRPQDRQFILSSKKLLLSDSGFYLCAWSGLIDSNQPQHFGDGTRLSIL.

The J gene is TRBJ2-7, the V gene TRBV19, with D possibly matching TRBD2 (6 bases). CDR3 length: 14 amino acids. Trimming shortened V by 5 bases and J by 0 bases, and 11 bases separated the two germline ends. CDR1 and CDR2 (germline): LNHDA, SQIVND (reference sequence). CDR3 region: CASSPWDSSYEQYF. CDR3 sequence (DNA): TGTGCCAGTAGTCCTTGGGACTCCTCCTACGAGCAGTACTTC.

V is TRBV27 and J is TRBJ2-5, with 7 positions matching TRBD2. V lost 5 bases and J lost 5; bases outside the gene matches: 8. Germline CDR1 reads MNHEY; CDR2 reads SMNVEV (reference sequence). The CDR3 totals 14 residues. The DNA for the CDR3 is TGTGCCAGCAGTCCGGGAGGAGAGCAGGAGACCCAGTACTTC. The encoded protein is CASSPGGEQETQYF.

The chain employs TRBV4-2 and TRBJ1-2; D possibly corresponds to TRBD1 (6 bases). The germline CDR1 and CDR2 sequences are LGHNA and YNFKEQ. The CDR3 loop spans 21 amino acids. V lost 0 bases and J 3 bases, leaving 29 bases between the germline ends. As DNA, the CDR3 is TGTGCCAGCAGCCAAGATTCCGCCCTCCAGGGGCGCCCAGGGAAGGACTATGGCTACACCTTC. As protein: CASSQDSALQGRPGKDYGYTF.

On this clone: Sequence at one end of the junction differs from germline and may be a read error. In the same sample, other DNA sequences code for this CDR3. The rearrangement links TRBV5-1 to TRBJ1-1; 11 nucleotides align to TRBD1. CDR1 SGHRS and CDR2 YFSETQ come from the germline V gene. This CDR3 has 17 amino acids. This chain's CDR3 is CASRNGQGAGRGTEAFF. The CDR3, as DNA: TGCGCCAGCAGGAACGGACAGGGGGCAGGACGGGGCACTGAGGCTTTCTTT.

The rearrangement links TRBV25-1 to TRBJ1-1, with D possibly TRBD1 on 6 matching bases. Germline CDR1 MGHDK, CDR2 SYGVNS. This CDR3 region has 15 residues. V was clipped by 5 bases and J by 3 bases, with 16 bases between them. The CDR3 bases are TGTGCCAGCAGTTTACGGGGGGCGATTGACACTGAAGCTTTCTTT. Its translation is CASSLRGAIDTEAFF.

V gene TRBV19 combines with J gene TRBJ1-4, with TRBD1 matching 9 bases. The length of the CDR3 is 16 residues. V lost 3 bases and J lost 8; bases outside the gene matches: 10. CDR1 is LNHDA and CDR2 is SQIVND in the germline V gene (reference sequence). The DNA of the CDR3 is TGTGCCAGTAGTATTGAGGGGACAGGGTTTAGCGAAAAACTGTTTTTT. It yields the protein CASSIEGTGFSEKLFF.

The chain recombines TRBV5-1 with TRBJ1-6; 10 nucleotides agree with TRBD1. From germline, CDR1 is SGHRS and CDR2 YFSETQ. Trimming took 5 bases from V and 4 from J; bases not matched to a gene: 9. The CDR3 totals 17 residues. The CDR3 is CASSHSGQGVYNSPLHF. As DNA, the CDR3 is TGCGCCAGCAGTCACAGTGGACAGGGGGTTTATAATTCACCCCTCCACTTT.

J is TRBJ2-7 and V is TRBV27; D perhaps matches TRBD1 (5 bases). Between the trimmed V and J ends, which lost 8 bases and 0 bases, there was a span of 14 bases. CDR3 length: 14 residues. Germline V gives CDR1 MNHEY, CDR2 SMNVEV (reference sequence). The CDR3 nucleotides read TGTGCCAGCCGCAAGCCGACAGCCTCCTACGAGCAGTACTTC. Amino acids: CASRKPTASYEQYF.

The chain employs TRBV4-2 and TRBJ2-7; possibly TRBD1 for D (6 bases). The germline CDR1 and CDR2 sequences are LGHNA and YNFKEQ. The CDR3 is made up of 15 amino acids. V gave up 0 bases and J gave up 3 bases, with 12 bases separating them. The CDR3, as DNA: TGTGCCAGCAGCCAAGAAGCCCAGGGGTTCTACGAGCAGTACTTC. It is translated as CASSQEAQGFYEQYF.

A remark on this clone: The junction does not match germline at one end; this may be a read error. The same CDR3 can be traced to other DNA sequences in this sample. The V gene is TRBV14, the J gene TRBJ2-5; tentatively, D is TRBD1 (7 bases). The germline gives CDR1 SGHDN, CDR2 FVKESK. CDR3 size: 14 residues. CDR3 region: CASSQDRSRETQYF. The CDR3 DNA sequence: TGTGCCAGCAGCCAGGACAGGTCCCGGGAGACCCAATACTTC.

This chain links TRBV28 with TRBJ2-1; possibly TRBD2 for D (7 bases). This CDR3 is 15 amino acids long. CDR1 and CDR2 (germline): MDHEN, SYDVKM. V lost 6 bases to trimming and J lost 2 bases, with 14 bases between them. The CDR3 DNA reads TGTGCCAGCAGCACGGGGAGGGGGGCCTACAATGAGCAGTTCTTC. This translates into CASSTGRGAYNEQFF.

The J gene is TRBJ2-5, the V gene TRBV27; 8 bases are a match to TRBD1. From germline, CDR1 is MNHEY and CDR2 SMNVEV (reference sequence). The CDR3 is made up of 13 amino acids. J gave up 4 bases and V 5 bases, and 3 bases lay outside the gene matches. The CDR3 spells CASSRTGTETQYF. As DNA, the CDR3 is TGTGCCAGCAGTAGGACAGGGACAGAGACCCAGTACTTC.

The chain carries TRBV7-6 and TRBJ2-7; TRBD2 might be the D (5 bases). CDR1 SGHVS and CDR2 FNYEAQ come from the germline V gene. This CDR3 has 13 amino acids. V lost 11 bases to trimming and J lost 7 bases, with 21 bases between them. DNA for the CDR3: TGTGCCGTGCGAAAGGGCACATCGGGGGAGCAGTACTTC. Amino acids: CAVRKGTSGEQYF.

The V call is TRBV4-2, the J call TRBJ2-2, with D unclear. V was pared by 0 bases and J by 4 bases, with 9 bases between. Germline V gene data show CDR1 as LGHNA and CDR2 as YNFKEQ. The CDR3 has 15 amino acids. CDR3 residues: CASSQDLRGTGELFF. The CDR3 coding sequence is TGTGCCAGCAGCCAAGACTTGAGAGGCACCGGGGAGCTGTTTTTT.

This sequence joins TRBV27 and TRBJ2-3; weak D call: TRBD1 (6 bases). Germline-derived CDR1 and CDR2 are MNHEY and SMNVEV (reference sequence). This CDR3 has 18 amino acids. V lost 3 bases and J 2 bases, leaving 21 bases between the germline ends. The DNA of the CDR3 is TGTGCCAGCAGTTTGGTCCGGACAGCAATGCGAGACACAGATACGCAGTATTTT. Its protein is CASSLVRTAMRDTDTQYF.

This rearrangement joins TRBV15 to TRBJ2-3; D might be TRBD2 (5 bases). Germline CDR1 is LNHNV and CDR2 is YYDKDF (reference sequence). The V end was cut by 3 bases, the J end by 8 bases, with 12 bases between. The CDR3 is 13 amino acids. The DNA of the CDR3 is TGTGCCACCAGCAGGGGAGTCGTAGGTACGCAGTATTTT. Translating it yields CATSRGVVGTQYF.

This rearrangement joins TRBV28 to TRBJ2-6; D gene unclear. The CDR3 sequence is 15 residues long. Trimming cost V 3 bases and J 4 bases, with 10 bases left between them. Germline loops: CDR1 MDHEN, CDR2 SYDVKM. In DNA form, the CDR3 reads TGTGCCAGCAGTTTTGTACTAAAAGGGGCCAACGTCCTGACTTTC. Its translation: CASSFVLKGANVLTF.